These 22 T cell receptor beta chains share one sample of origin, sequenced in a study of cytomegalovirus exposure and HLA in healthy donors. PCR amplification relied on 60 Vbeta primers (plus 13 Jbeta primers). The protocol was immunoSEQ multiplex PCR, while the TCRdb copy is restricted to in-frame clones and leaves out a portion. Of around 180,000 clones detected, around three quarters appear once; the ten largest clones hold about 0.72%. The sequenced material came from PBMCs. Receptor source: a woman in her 40s in good health and CMV-seronegative.

This clone was counted a few times. This sequence joins TRBV30 and TRBJ1-5; D might be TRBD1 (6 bases). The CDR3 length is 14 residues. The V gene lost 0 bases and the J gene lost 6 bases, with 12 bases spanning the gap. Germline V CDR1 and CDR2: GTSNPN, SVGIG (reference sequence). The CDR3 nucleotides read TGTGCCTGGAGTGTGGGGGCCAGGGGTCAGCCCCAGCATTTT. As protein: CAWSVGARGQPQHF.

This chain connects TRBV6-9 to TRBJ1-1; no firm D call. Germline V CDR1 and CDR2: MNHGY, SVAAGI. V was cut by 0 bases and J by 3 bases, with 14 bases left in between. The CDR3 totals 16 residues. CDR3 DNA sequence: TGTGCCAGCAGTTATTCGTTGCGTGGGGAGGACACTGAAGCTTTCTTT. As protein: CASSYSLRGEDTEAFF.

The chain carries TRBV5-6 and TRBJ1-6; 8 bases are shared with TRBD1. The trim removed 4 bases at V and 5 bases at J, leaving 8 bases unmatched. The CDR3 runs to 16 residues. Germline assignment: CDR1 SGHDT and CDR2 YYEEEE. CDR3 nucleotide sequence: TGTGCCAGCAGCGTCCTGGACAGGGCCAATAATTCACCCCTCCACTTT. It is translated as CASSVLDRANNSPLHF.

Only one count was recorded for this clone. The CDR3 DNA reads as TGTGCCAGTAGTATTTCCCTAAACACCATATATTTT. This sequence encodes CASSISLNTIYF. V gene TRBV19 combines with J gene TRBJ1-3; no definite D call. The germline V and J ends were trimmed by 3 bases and 6 bases, with 6 bases remaining between them. Germline assignment: CDR1 LNHDA and CDR2 SQIVND (reference sequence). This CDR3 contains 12 residues.

This chain uses TRBV4-2 with TRBJ2-6; 7 nucleotides agree with TRBD1. This CDR3 spans 16 amino acids. Trimming removed 2 bases from V and 2 bases from J; junction bases left unmatched: 3. The germline gives CDR1 LGHNA, CDR2 YNFKEQ. The CDR3 region is CASSQSTGAGANVLTF. CDR3 sequence (DNA): TGTGCCAGCAGCCAATCAACAGGGGCTGGGGCCAACGTCCTGACTTTC.

The chain uses TRBV5-6 and TRBJ2-3; 10 nucleotides align to TRBD1. V lost 4 bases and J lost 5; bases outside the gene matches: 4. The CDR3 is 14 residues long. Germline CDR1 reads SGHDT; CDR2 reads YYEEEE. In nucleotides, the CDR3 is TGTGCCAGCAGCCGCGGACAGGGGGGAGATACGCAGTATTTT. The encoded protein is CASSRGQGGDTQYF.

The V and J genes are TRBV6-5 and TRBJ1-6; 7 bases agree with TRBD1. Germline assignment: CDR1 MNHEY and CDR2 SVGAGI. The CDR3 covers 14 residues. Losses at the gene ends were 6 bases for V and 4 bases for J; bases not matched to a gene: 3. In nucleotides, the CDR3 is TGTGCCAGCAGCAGACAGGGTTATAATTCACCCCTCCACTTT. Amino acid sequence: CASSRQGYNSPLHF.

The chain combines TRBV27 with TRBJ2-7, with D possibly TRBD2 on 5 matching bases. V lost 3 bases and J 4 bases, leaving 13 bases between the germline ends. The CDR3 consists of 14 residues. Germline values: CDR1 MNHEY, CDR2 SMNVEV (reference sequence). DNA of the CDR3: TGTGCCAGCAGTTTTCGGGAAATAGGTTACGAGCAGTACTTC. Amino acids: CASSFREIGYEQYF.

The V call is TRBV4-2, the J call TRBJ1-5; D perhaps matches TRBD1 (5 bases). The CDR3 totals 15 residues. Trimming took 1 base from V and 7 from J, leaving 14 bases between them. Germline V gives CDR1 LGHNA, CDR2 YNFKEQ. This CDR3 reads CASSQVLGGKQPQHF. As DNA, the CDR3 is TGTGCCAGCAGCCAAGTCCTGGGGGGGAAACAGCCCCAGCATTTT.

The chain combines TRBV9 with TRBJ2-7; 7 positions match TRBD2. This CDR3 has 15 residues. The germline gives CDR1 SGDLS, CDR2 YYNGEE. V trimming: 0 bases; J trimming: 0 bases; junction bases outside the gene matches: 3. CDR3 protein: CASSVAAGLSYEQYF. The CDR3 region has the DNA TGTGCCAGCAGCGTAGCAGCGGGACTCTCCTACGAGCAGTACTTC.

The rearrangement joins TRBV30 to TRBJ1-3; 7 nucleotides agree with TRBD1. The junction had 6 bases not matched to a gene; V was cut back by 3 bases and J by 4 bases. Germline V CDR1 and CDR2: GTSNPN, SVGIG (reference sequence). This CDR3 has 14 amino acids. The CDR3, as DNA: TGTGCCTGGAGGATACAGGGGTCGGGAAACACCATATATTTT. This translates into CAWRIQGSGNTIYF.

This clone turned up a few times. This chain joins TRBV2 and TRBJ1-2, with TRBD1 matching 8 bases. J lost 8 bases, V lost 5 bases, and 7 bases had no gene match. Looked up from germline, CDR1 is SNHLY and CDR2 is FYNNEI. The CDR3 is 13 amino acids. CDR3 DNA: TGTGCCAGCAGTCAAGGACAGGGTTGGGGCTACACCTTC. Amino acids: CASSQGQGWGYTF.

V is TRBV6-5 and J is TRBJ1-2, with unresolved D. The V gene lost 4 bases and the J gene lost 6 bases, with 12 bases spanning the gap. Germline CDR1 MNHEY, CDR2 SVGAGI. The CDR3 extends over 13 amino acids. Here the CDR3 reads CASSSLRQDGYTF. CDR3 DNA: TGTGCCAGCAGTTCCCTGAGACAAGATGGCTACACCTTC.

The chain recombines TRBV7-6 with TRBJ2-3, with 9 nucleotides matching TRBD1. The V gene's germline CDR1 is SGHVS and CDR2 FNYEAQ. This CDR3 has 12 amino acids. V dropped 4 bases and J dropped 13; count of bases not matched to a gene: 6. CDR3 DNA: TGTGCCAGCAGCTATAGGGACAGGGTAAAGTATTTT. Translated: CASSYRDRVKYF.

This clone was recorded only once. The gene calls are TRBV5-1 and TRBJ2-3; D may be TRBD2 (6 bases). Germline CDR1 reads SGHRS; CDR2 reads YFSETQ. CDR3 length: 14 amino acids. The ends were cut back, 4 bases at V and 6 bases at J, with 15 bases in the middle. CDR3 nucleotide sequence: TGCGCCAGCAGCCCCCCGGGGGAAGTGGATACGCAGTATTTT. It is translated as CASSPPGEVDTQYF.

This sequence joins TRBV19 and TRBJ2-7; TRBD1 matches at 9 bases. Germline lookup yields CDR1 LNHDA and CDR2 SQIVND (reference sequence). Losses at the gene ends were 5 bases for V and 6 bases for J; bases not matched to a gene: 11. The CDR3 spans 15 residues. This CDR3 is CASSPAGTGPGEQYF. CDR3 nucleotides: TGTGCCAGTAGTCCAGCGGGGACAGGGCCCGGCGAGCAGTACTTC.

The chain employs TRBV27 and TRBJ2-7; 14 bases match TRBD2. CDR3 length equals 20 residues. From germline, CDR1 is MNHEY and CDR2 SMNVEV (reference sequence). The J segment lost 1 base and the V segment lost 10 bases, leaving 21 bases of the junction unmatched. The CDR3 DNA reads TGTGCCACCAGGGGACCCGGGACTAGCGGGAGCCACGACAGTTCCTACGAGCAGTACTTC. Translating gives CATRGPGTSGSHDSSYEQYF.

Concerning this clone itself: This sample includes further DNA sequences coding for the same CDR3. The chain has TRBV28 and TRBJ2-4; TRBD1 agrees at 7 bases. The CDR3 extends over 14 amino acids. The trim removed 5 bases at V and 7 bases at J, leaving 8 bases unmatched. Germline V CDR1 and CDR2: MDHEN, SYDVKM. CDR3 sequence (DNA): TGTGCCAGCAGTCCCCGACAGGGTGGGAACATTCAGTACTTC. Amino acids: CASSPRQGGNIQYF.

This clone was seen only a few times. The V gene is TRBV6-1, the J gene TRBJ2-3; 7 bases map to TRBD1. The germline CDR1 and CDR2 sequences are MNHNS and SASEGT. V dropped 1 base and J dropped 4; count of bases not matched to a gene: 2. The CDR3 has 14 amino acids. CDR3 protein: CASSEGQGADTQYF. CDR3 coding DNA: TGTGCCAGCAGTGAAGGGCAGGGGGCAGATACGCAGTATTTT.

The rearrangement links TRBV4-3 to TRBJ1-6; 7 nucleotides align to TRBD1. J gave up 14 bases and V 6 bases, and 7 bases lay outside the gene matches. This CDR3 comprises 12 residues. CDR1 is LGHNA, CDR2 YSLEER, per germline. CDR3 DNA: TGCGCCAGCAGTAATCAGGGGGAGGCCCTCCACTTT. Its translation: CASSNQGEALHF.

The chain has TRBV30 and TRBJ1-1; perhaps TRBD1 as D (5 bases). This CDR3 region has 13 residues. V lost 3 bases and J lost 0, with 8 bases in between. Per germline, CDR1 GTSNPN and CDR2 SVGIG (reference sequence). The CDR3 spells CAWSGHLNTEAFF. For the CDR3, the DNA is TGTGCCTGGAGCGGACACTTGAACACTGAAGCTTTCTTT.

V is TRBV7-2 and J is TRBJ2-7, with 8 bases identical to TRBD1. CDR1 is SGHTA and CDR2 is FQGNSA in the germline V gene. V was clipped by 5 bases and J by 1 base; unmatched bases: 4. The CDR3 loop spans 14 amino acids. The CDR3 region is CASSRTGGSYEQYF. CDR3 nucleotides: TGTGCCAGCAGCCGAACAGGGGGTTCCTACGAGCAGTACTTC.